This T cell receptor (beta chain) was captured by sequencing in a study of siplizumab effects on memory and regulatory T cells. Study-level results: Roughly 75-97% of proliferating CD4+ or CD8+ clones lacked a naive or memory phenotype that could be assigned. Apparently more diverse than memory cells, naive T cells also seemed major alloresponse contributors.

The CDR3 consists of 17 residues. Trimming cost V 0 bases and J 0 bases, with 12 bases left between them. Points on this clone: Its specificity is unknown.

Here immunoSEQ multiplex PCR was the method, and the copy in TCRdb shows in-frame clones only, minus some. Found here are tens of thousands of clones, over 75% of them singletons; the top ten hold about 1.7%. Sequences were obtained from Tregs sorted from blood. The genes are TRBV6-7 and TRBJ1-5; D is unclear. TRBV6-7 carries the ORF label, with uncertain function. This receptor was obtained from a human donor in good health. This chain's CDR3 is CASSYSIWMISNQPQHF. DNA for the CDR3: TGTGCCAGCAGTTACTCGATCTGGATGATTAGCAATCAGCCCCAGCATTTT.